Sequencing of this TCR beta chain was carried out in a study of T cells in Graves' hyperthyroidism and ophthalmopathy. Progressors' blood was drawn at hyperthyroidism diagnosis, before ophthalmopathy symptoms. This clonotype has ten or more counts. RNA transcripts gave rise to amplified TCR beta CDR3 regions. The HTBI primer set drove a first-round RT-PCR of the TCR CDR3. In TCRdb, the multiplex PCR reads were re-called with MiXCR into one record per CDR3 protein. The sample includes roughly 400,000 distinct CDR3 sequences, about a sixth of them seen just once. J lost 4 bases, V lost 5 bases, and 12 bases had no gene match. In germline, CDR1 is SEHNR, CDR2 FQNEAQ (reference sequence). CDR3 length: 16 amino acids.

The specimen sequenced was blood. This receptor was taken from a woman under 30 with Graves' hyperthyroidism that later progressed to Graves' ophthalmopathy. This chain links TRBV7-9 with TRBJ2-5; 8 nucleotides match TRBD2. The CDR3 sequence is CASSASRAGASETQYF. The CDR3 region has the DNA TGTGCCAGCAGCGCCTCAAGAGCGGGAGCGTCAGAGACCCAGTACTTC.